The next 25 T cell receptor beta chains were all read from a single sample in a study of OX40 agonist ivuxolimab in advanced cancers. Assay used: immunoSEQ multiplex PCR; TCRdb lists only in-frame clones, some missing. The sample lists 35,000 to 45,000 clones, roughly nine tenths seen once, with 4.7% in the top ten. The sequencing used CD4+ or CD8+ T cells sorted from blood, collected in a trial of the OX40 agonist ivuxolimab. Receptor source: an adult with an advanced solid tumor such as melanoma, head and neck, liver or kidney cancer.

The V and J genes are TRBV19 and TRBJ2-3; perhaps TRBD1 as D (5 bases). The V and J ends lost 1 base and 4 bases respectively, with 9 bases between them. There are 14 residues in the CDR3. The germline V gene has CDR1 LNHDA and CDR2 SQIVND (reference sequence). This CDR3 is CASSIGQIADTQYF. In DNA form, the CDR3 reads TGTGCCAGTAGTATAGGACAGATCGCAGATACGCAGTATTTT.

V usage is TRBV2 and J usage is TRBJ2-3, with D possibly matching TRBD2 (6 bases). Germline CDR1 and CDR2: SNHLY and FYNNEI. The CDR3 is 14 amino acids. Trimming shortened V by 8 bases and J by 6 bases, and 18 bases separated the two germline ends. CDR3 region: CASAYSGTVDTQYF. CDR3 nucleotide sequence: TGTGCCAGCGCTTATAGCGGAACTGTGGATACGCAGTATTTT.

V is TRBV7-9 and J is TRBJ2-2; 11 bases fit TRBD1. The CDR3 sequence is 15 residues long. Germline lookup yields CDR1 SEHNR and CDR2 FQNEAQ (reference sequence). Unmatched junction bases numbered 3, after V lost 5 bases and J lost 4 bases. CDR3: CASSPGTGGTGELFF. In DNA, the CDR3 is TGTGCCAGCAGCCCCGGGACAGGGGGCACCGGGGAGCTGTTTTTT.

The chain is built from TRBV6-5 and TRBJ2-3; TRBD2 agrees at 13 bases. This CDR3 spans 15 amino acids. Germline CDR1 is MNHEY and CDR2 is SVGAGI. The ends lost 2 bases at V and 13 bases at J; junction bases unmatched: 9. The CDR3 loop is CASSYTSGGALKEYF. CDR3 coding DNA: TGTGCCAGCAGTTACACTAGCGGGGGGGCCCTCAAGGAGTATTTT.

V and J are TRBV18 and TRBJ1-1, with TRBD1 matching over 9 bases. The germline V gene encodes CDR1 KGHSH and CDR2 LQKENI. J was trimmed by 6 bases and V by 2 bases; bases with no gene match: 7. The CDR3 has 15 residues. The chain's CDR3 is CASSPARDRVPEAFF. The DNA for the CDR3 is TGTGCCAGCTCACCAGCCCGGGACAGGGTGCCTGAAGCTTTCTTT.

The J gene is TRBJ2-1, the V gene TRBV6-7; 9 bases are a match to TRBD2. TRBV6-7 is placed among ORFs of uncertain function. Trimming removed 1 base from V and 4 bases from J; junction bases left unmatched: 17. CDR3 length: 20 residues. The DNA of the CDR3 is TGTGCCAGCAGTTACTGTCAAAGGTCTAGCGGGATTTCCTTTTACAATGAGCAGTTCTTC. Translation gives CASSYCQRSSGISFYNEQFF.

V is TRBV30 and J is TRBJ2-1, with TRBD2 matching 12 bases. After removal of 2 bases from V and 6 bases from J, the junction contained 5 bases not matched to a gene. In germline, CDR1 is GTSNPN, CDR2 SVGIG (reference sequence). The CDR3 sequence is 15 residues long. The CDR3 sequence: CAWSQLAGGFNEQFF. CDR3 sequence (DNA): TGTGCCTGGAGTCAACTAGCGGGGGGTTTCAATGAGCAGTTCTTC.

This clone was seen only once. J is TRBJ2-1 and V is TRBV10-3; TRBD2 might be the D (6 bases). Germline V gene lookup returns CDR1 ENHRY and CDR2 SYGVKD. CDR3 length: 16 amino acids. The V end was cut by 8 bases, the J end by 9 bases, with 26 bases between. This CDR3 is CAIGDLASQGSSEQFF. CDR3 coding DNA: TGTGCCATCGGGGACTTAGCGTCCCAAGGGTCAAGTGAGCAGTTCTTC.

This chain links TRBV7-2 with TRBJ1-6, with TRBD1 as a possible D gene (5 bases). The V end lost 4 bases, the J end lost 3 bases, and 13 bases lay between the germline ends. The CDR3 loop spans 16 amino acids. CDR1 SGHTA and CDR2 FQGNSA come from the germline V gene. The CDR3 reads CASSSGTDLYNSPLHF. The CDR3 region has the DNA TGTGCCAGCAGCTCCGGGACGGACCTCTATAATTCACCCCTCCACTTT.

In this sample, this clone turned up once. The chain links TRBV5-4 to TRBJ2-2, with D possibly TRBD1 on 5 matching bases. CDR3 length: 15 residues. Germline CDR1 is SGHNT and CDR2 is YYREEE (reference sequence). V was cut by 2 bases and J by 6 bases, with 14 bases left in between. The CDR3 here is CASSLEGARAGELFF. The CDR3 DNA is TGTGCCAGCAGCTTAGAAGGGGCCCGGGCCGGGGAGCTGTTTTTT.

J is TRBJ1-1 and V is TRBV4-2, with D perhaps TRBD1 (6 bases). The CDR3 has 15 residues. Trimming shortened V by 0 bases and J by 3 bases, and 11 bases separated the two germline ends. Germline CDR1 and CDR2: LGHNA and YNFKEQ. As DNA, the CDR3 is TGTGCCAGCAGCCAAGATTGGGCAGGGGACACTGAAGCTTTCTTT. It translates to CASSQDWAGDTEAFF.

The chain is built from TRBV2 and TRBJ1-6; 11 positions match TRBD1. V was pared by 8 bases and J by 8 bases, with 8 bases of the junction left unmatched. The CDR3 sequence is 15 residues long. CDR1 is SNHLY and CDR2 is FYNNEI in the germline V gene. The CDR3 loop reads CASEFPGQGDSPLHF. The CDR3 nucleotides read TGTGCCAGCGAGTTCCCGGGACAGGGGGATTCACCCCTCCACTTT.

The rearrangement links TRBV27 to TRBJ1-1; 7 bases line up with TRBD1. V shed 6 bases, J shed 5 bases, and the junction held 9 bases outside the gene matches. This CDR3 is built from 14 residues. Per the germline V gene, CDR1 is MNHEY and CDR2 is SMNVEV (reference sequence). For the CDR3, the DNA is TGTGCCAGCAGCACTAACAGGGGAGGGACTGAAGCTTTCTTT. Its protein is CASSTNRGGTEAFF.

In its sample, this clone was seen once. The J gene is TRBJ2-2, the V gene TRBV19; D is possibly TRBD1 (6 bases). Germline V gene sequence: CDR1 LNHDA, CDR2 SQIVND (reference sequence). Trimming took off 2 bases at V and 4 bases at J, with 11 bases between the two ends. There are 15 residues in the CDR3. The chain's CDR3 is CASSITGSGTGELFF. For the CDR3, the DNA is TGTGCCAGTAGTATAACAGGGTCGGGCACCGGGGAGCTGTTTTTT.

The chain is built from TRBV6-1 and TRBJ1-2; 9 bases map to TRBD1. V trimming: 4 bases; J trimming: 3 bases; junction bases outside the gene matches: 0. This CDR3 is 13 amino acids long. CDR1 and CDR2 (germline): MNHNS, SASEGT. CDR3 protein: CASSGDRDYGYTF. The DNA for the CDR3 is TGTGCCAGCAGTGGGGACAGGGACTATGGCTACACCTTC.

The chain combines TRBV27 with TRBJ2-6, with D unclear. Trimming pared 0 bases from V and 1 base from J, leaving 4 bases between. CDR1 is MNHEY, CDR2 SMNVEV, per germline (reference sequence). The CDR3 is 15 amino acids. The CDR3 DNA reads TGTGCCAGCAGTTTATCGGGGTCTGGGGCCAACGTCCTGACTTTC. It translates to CASSLSGSGANVLTF.

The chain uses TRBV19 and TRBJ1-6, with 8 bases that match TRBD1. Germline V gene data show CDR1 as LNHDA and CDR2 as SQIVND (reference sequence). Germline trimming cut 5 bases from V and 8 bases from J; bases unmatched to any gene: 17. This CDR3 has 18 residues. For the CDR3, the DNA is TGTGCCAGTAGTTCGACAGGGGCCCGAGTAGGGTCCGATTCACCCCTCCACTTT. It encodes CASSSTGARVGSDSPLHF.

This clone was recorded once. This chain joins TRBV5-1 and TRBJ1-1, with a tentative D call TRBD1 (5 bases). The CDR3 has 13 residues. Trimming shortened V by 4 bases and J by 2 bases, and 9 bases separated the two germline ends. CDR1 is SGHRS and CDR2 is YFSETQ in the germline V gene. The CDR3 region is CASSRDGNTEAFF. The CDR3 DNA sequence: TGCGCCAGCAGCAGGGACGGAAACACTGAAGCTTTCTTT.

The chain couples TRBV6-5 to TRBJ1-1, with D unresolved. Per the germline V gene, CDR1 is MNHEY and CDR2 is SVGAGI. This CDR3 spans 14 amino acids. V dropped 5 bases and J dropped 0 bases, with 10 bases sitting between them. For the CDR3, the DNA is TGTGCCAGCAGTCGGACTTCCCTGAACACTGAAGCTTTCTTT. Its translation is CASSRTSLNTEAFF.

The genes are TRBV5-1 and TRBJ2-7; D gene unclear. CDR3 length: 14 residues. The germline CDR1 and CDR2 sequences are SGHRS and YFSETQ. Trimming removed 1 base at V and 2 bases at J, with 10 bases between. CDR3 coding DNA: TGCGCCAGCAGCTTGCTACAGAATACCTACGAGCAGTACTTC. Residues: CASSLLQNTYEQYF.

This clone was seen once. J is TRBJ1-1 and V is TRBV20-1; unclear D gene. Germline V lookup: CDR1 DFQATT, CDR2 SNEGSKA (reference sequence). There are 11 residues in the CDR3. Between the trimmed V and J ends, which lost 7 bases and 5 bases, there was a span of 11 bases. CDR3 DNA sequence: TGCAGTGTACGGGCGGAAACTGAAGCTTTCTTT. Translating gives CSVRAETEAFF.

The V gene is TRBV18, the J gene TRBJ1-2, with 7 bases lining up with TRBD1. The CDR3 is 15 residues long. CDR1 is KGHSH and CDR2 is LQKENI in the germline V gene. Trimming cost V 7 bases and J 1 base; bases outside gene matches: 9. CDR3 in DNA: TGTGCCAGCTTAGAAGCCGGGACAGTTAACTATGGCTACACCTTC. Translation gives CASLEAGTVNYGYTF. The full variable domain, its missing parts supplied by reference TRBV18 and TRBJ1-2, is NAGVMQNPRHLVRRRGQEARLRCSPMKGHSHVYWYRQLPEEGLKFMVYLQKENIIDESGMPKERFSAEFPKEGPSILRIQQVVRGDSAAYFCASLEAGTVNYGYTFGSGTRLTVV.

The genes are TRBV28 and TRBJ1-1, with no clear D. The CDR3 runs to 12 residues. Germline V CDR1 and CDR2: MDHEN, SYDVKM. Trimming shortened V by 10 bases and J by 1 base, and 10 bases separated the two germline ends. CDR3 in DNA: TGTGCCACCAGGTCAGGGAACACTGAAGCTTTCTTT. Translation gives CATRSGNTEAFF. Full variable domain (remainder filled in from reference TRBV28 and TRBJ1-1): DVKVTQSSRYLVKRTGEKVFLECVQDMDHENMFWYRQDPGLGLRLIYFSYDVKMKEKGDIPEGYSVSREKKERFSLILESASTNQTSMYLCATRSGNTEAFFGQGTRLTVV.

The CDR3 reads CASSSDRGETQYF. The DNA of the CDR3 is TGTGCCAGCAGTTCCGACAGGGGCGAGACCCAGTACTTC. This sequence joins TRBV2 and TRBJ2-5; TRBD1 agrees at 8 bases. Trimming cost V 5 bases and J 5 bases; bases outside gene matches: 4. Germline loops: CDR1 SNHLY, CDR2 FYNNEI. The CDR3 sequence is 13 residues long.

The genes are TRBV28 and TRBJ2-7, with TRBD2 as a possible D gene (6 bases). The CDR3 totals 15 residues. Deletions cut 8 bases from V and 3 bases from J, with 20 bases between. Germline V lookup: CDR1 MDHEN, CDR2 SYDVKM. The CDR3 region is CASRPGGQESYEQYF. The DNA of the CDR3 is TGTGCCAGCCGCCCTGGAGGGCAGGAAAGCTACGAGCAGTACTTC.